The rows below give T cell receptor beta chains drawn from one sample of a study of blood T cell repertoires in COVID-19. Method: immunoSEQ multiplex PCR; TCRdb's copy keeps in-frame clones and lacks some. The data show more than 200,000 clones, with around 84% seen just once and over 9.5% held by the top ten. Source material: peripheral blood. The source is a woman of 80 years or more with COVID-19, enrolled during active disease. Both conserved end residues are part of each CDR3. Each record gives: D gene, clone size, V gene, J gene, CDR3 protein, CDR3 DNA. A D gene is named only where the DNA matches it firmly. Rows give clone size only sometimes, using once, few, many, or a class for an expanded clone.

TRBD2	few	TRBV3-1/TRBV3-2	TRBJ2-2	CASSPLGLAGASAGELFF	TGTGCCAGCAGCCCGTTGGGACTAGCGGGGGCATCCGCCGGGGAGCTGTTTTTT
.	.	TRBV29-1	TRBJ1-1	CSVEVLGGTEAFF	TGCAGCGTTGAAGTTCTAGGTGGCACTGAAGCTTTCTTT
.	.	TRBV14	TRBJ2-3	CASSQRQGRDTQYF	TGTGCCAGCAGCCAAAGGCAGGGAAGGGATACGCAGTATTTT
.	.	TRBV29-1	TRBJ1-5	CSAQGNGNQPQHF	TGCAGTGCACAGGGTAATGGCAATCAGCCCCAGCATTTT
.	few	TRBV27	TRBJ1-2	CASSLQANYGYTF	TGTGCCAGCAGTTTGCAGGCGAACTATGGCTACACCTTC
TRBD2	.	TRBV2	TRBJ2-5	CASSLGRGRGQETQYF	TGTGCCAGCAGCCTCGGGAGGGGTAGGGGCCAAGAGACCCAGTACTTC
TRBD2	once	TRBV5-1	TRBJ2-3	CASSPARTSGGEDTQYF	TGCGCCAGCAGCCCCGCCCGGACTAGCGGGGGGGAGGATACGCAGTATTTT
TRBD1	.	TRBV3-1/TRBV3-2	TRBJ1-4	CASSLGTGGREKLFF	TGTGCCAGCAGCCTCGGGACAGGGGGCCGTGAAAAACTGTTTTTT
TRBD1	few	TRBV5-1	TRBJ2-2	CASSLEGGGTGELFF	TGCGCCAGCAGCTTGGAAGGGGGCGGCACCGGGGAGCTGTTTTTT
.	.	TRBV2	TRBJ1-5	CASSPNDRYQPQHF	TGTGCCAGCAGTCCTAATGACAGGTATCAGCCCCAGCATTTT
.	.	TRBV11-2	TRBJ2-1	CASSLDQLNLNEQFF	TGTGCCAGCAGCTTAGATCAACTCAACCTCAATGAGCAGTTCTTC
.	.	TRBV18	TRBJ1-1	CASSPVDGDTEAFF	TGTGCCAGCTCACCAGTGGACGGGGACACTGAAGCTTTCTTT
TRBD1	.	TRBV18	TRBJ1-2	CASSPGQGAANYGYTF	TGTGCCAGCTCACCAGGGCAGGGGGCAGCTAACTATGGCTACACCTTC
TRBD1	.	TRBV2	TRBJ1-1	CASRPGQGARTEAFF	TGTGCCAGCAGGCCGGGACAGGGGGCGCGTACTGAAGCTTTCTTT
.	once	TRBV5-4	TRBJ1-1	CASSSDSIGDTEAFF	TGTGCCAGCAGCTCGGACAGCATTGGGGACACTGAAGCTTTCTTT
.	.	TRBV4-3	TRBJ2-1	CASSQDPSVTEQFF	TGCGCCAGCAGCCAAGATCCTAGCGTAACGGAGCAGTTCTTC
TRBD1	.	TRBV18	TRBJ1-1	CASSPLTGVGTEAFF	TGTGCCAGCTCACCACTGACAGGGGTAGGCACTGAAGCTTTCTTT
.	.	TRBV6-2/TRBV6-3	TRBJ1-6	CASSYPGQLSSYNSPLHF	TGTGCCAGCAGTTACCCTGGACAGTTAAGCTCCTATAATTCACCCCTCCACTTT
.	.	TRBV27	TRBJ1-5	CASSLDRYQPQHF	TGTGCCAGCAGTTTAGACAGATACCAGCCCCAGCATTTT
TRBD2	.	TRBV4-1	TRBJ2-3	CASSQGSGTSGLTDTQYF	TGCGCCAGCAGCCAAGGGTCCGGGACTAGCGGTCTCACAGATACGCAGTATTTT
.	.	TRBV18	TRBJ2-7	CASSPAGSRGTYEQYF	TGTGCCAGCTCGCCTGCGGGATCTCGAGGGACCTACGAGCAGTACTTC
TRBD1	.	TRBV2	TRBJ2-7	CASNRQGYEQYF	TGTGCCAGCAACCGACAGGGTTATGAGCAGTACTTC
TRBD2	once	TRBV7-2	TRBJ2-2	CASSPHASGGPGELFF	TGTGCCAGCAGCCCCCATGCTAGCGGGGGCCCCGGGGAGCTGTTTTTT
.	.	TRBV27	TRBJ1-1	CASRAGVKNTEAFF	TGTGCCAGCAGGGCGGGGGTGAAGAACACTGAAGCTTTCTTT
.	.	TRBV11-2	TRBJ1-1	CASSFSVEAFF	TGTGCCAGCAGCTTTTCAGTTGAAGCTTTCTTT
.	.	TRBV27	TRBJ2-7	CASSWDGGAFYEQYF	TGTGCCAGCAGTTGGGATGGGGGCGCTTTCTACGAGCAGTACTTC
.	.	TRBV5-1	TRBJ2-1	CASSTSPESYNEQFF	TGCGCCAGCAGCACTAGCCCGGAGTCCTACAATGAGCAGTTCTTC
TRBD1	.	TRBV6-1	TRBJ1-3	CASSEARTGVGNTIYF	TGTGCCAGCAGTGAAGCTCGGACAGGGGTAGGAAACACCATATATTTT
.	once	TRBV19	TRBJ2-5	CASRRGNDETQYF	TGTGCCAGTCGCCGCGGGAATGATGAGACCCAGTACTTC
TRBD2	.	TRBV5-5	TRBJ2-1	CASIKGTSGGTYNEQFF	TGTGCCAGCATCAAAGGGACTAGCGGGGGGACGTACAATGAGCAGTTCTTC
.	.	TRBV30	TRBJ2-7	CAWSGVYEQYF	TGTGCCTGGAGTGGTGTATACGAGCAGTACTTC
.	.	TRBV7-2	TRBJ1-2	CASSFKLNYGYTF	TGTGCCAGCAGCTTTAAGCTGAACTATGGCTACACCTTC
.	.	TRBV2	TRBJ2-3	CASSVTGGFTDTQYF	TGTGCCAGCAGTGTGACAGGAGGTTTCACAGATACGCAGTATTTT
TRBD1	.	TRBV28	TRBJ1-2	CASILSIGQGANYGYTF	TGTGCCAGCATACTGTCGATCGGACAGGGGGCTAACTATGGCTACACCTTC